Sequencing of this T cell receptor (beta chain) was carried out in a study of blood T cell repertoires in COVID-19. Study-level background: The samples span acute and convalescent COVID-19 from the United States, Italy and Spain. Nucleic acid was either cDNA or gDNA, and it came from T cells, B-cell-depleted T cells, or PBMCs.

The V gene end was trimmed by 7 bases and the J gene end by 1 base; junction bases not matched to a gene: 5. Germline CDR1 MDHEN, CDR2 SYDVKM. The CDR3 contains 14 residues. Per the study methods: Amplifying reference gene primers gave estimates of nucleated cell counts. The data were produced by immunoSEQ multiplex PCR, yet TCRdb's version contains in-frame clones alone and is incomplete. D and trimming come from the DNA, and the V and J calls and clone size come from that table. The table shows about 120,000 clones, with around 88% occurring only once. This chain joins TRBV28 and TRBJ1-1, with TRBD1 matching over 8 bases. The specimen sequenced was peripheral blood. The source of this sequence is a woman in her 50s with active or convalescent COVID-19. In DNA, the CDR3 is TGTGCCAGCAAAATCGGACAGGGGAACACTGAAGCTTTCTTT. Encoded protein: CASKIGQGNTEAFF.